These 16 T cell receptor beta chains came from one sample sequenced in a study of blood T cell repertoires in COVID-19. The repertoire was sequenced with immunoSEQ multiplex PCR; TCRdb's copy has only in-frame clones and lacks some. This table holds some 96,000 clones, just over 85% found once. Material for sequencing was peripheral blood. The receptors shown here come from a human donor in a cohort sampled during active COVID-19.

The V gene is TRBV30, the J gene TRBJ1-5; a weak D match, TRBD1 (5 bases). This CDR3 has 14 residues. V lost 7 bases to trimming and J lost 1 base, with 14 bases between them. Germline CDR1 is GTSNPN and CDR2 is SVGIG (reference sequence). This CDR3 is CALDHRQSNQPQHF. In DNA form, the CDR3 reads TGTGCCTTGGATCACCGACAGAGCAATCAGCCCCAGCATTTT.

This rearrangement joins TRBV5-4 to TRBJ2-5, with 12 nucleotides matching TRBD2. Germline V gene sequence: CDR1 SGHNT, CDR2 YYREEE (reference sequence). V dropped 5 bases and J dropped 5; count of bases not matched to a gene: 1. CDR3 size: 13 residues. The CDR3 is CASRTSGSETQYF. CDR3 bases: TGTGCCAGCAGGACTAGCGGGAGTGAGACCCAGTACTTC.

The chain is built from TRBV28 and TRBJ2-4; the match to TRBD1 covers 7 bases. From germline, CDR1 is MDHEN and CDR2 SYDVKM. The CDR3 is made up of 17 amino acids. V shed 6 bases and J 0 bases; nucleotides not matched to a gene: 11. Here the CDR3 DNA reads TGTGCCAGCAGCCCGATCGTACAGGGGCTAGCCAAAAACATTCAGTACTTC. Its translation is CASSPIVQGLAKNIQYF. The complete variable domain, with remaining parts taken from reference TRBV28 and TRBJ2-4, reads DVKVTQSSRYLVKRTGEKVFLECVQDMDHENMFWYRQDPGLGLRLIYFSYDVKMKEKGDIPEGYSVSREKKERFSLILESASTNQTSMYLCASSPIVQGLAKNIQYFGAGTRLSVL.

The chain joins TRBV28 to TRBJ1-6, with a tentative D call TRBD1 (5 bases). Per the germline V gene, CDR1 is MDHEN and CDR2 is SYDVKM. Trimming took 5 bases from V and 7 from J, leaving 15 bases between them. This CDR3 comprises 15 residues. In nucleotides, the CDR3 is TGTGCCAGCAGTGTTAGGGGTCCGTGGAATTCACCCCTCCACTTT. Its translation is CASSVRGPWNSPLHF.

This rearrangement joins TRBV5-1 to TRBJ1-1; the match to TRBD1 covers 10 bases. V was pared by 4 bases and J by 3 bases, with 12 bases of the junction left unmatched. The CDR3 is 17 amino acids. Germline V lookup: CDR1 SGHRS, CDR2 YFSETQ. The CDR3 region has the DNA TGCGCCAGCAGCCTGGGACAGGGGTGGGCGACTCACACTGAAGCTTTCTTT. Translating gives CASSLGQGWATHTEAFF.

J is TRBJ1-1 and V is TRBV2, with 8 bases aligning to TRBD1. Germline CDR1 SNHLY, CDR2 FYNNEI. CDR3 length: 13 residues. V lost 9 bases, J lost 5 bases, and 8 bases stayed unmatched. This chain's CDR3 is CARKTGVLTEAFF. Written as DNA, the CDR3 is TGTGCCAGAAAGACAGGGGTGTTAACTGAAGCTTTCTTT.

V and J are TRBV4-2 and TRBJ2-7, with 10 positions matching TRBD1. Germline loops: CDR1 LGHNA, CDR2 YNFKEQ. The CDR3 sequence is 16 residues long. The trim removed 4 bases at V and 0 bases at J, leaving 6 bases unmatched. The CDR3 here is CASSREDRGPSYEQYF. The CDR3 DNA reads as TGTGCCAGCAGCCGAGAAGACAGGGGGCCCTCCTACGAGCAGTACTTC.

This chain uses TRBV27 with TRBJ2-1; D possibly corresponds to TRBD2 (6 bases). Deletions cut 4 bases from V and 2 bases from J, with 15 bases between. Germline assignment: CDR1 MNHEY and CDR2 SMNVEV (reference sequence). The CDR3 is made up of 16 amino acids. The CDR3 DNA sequence: TGTGCCAGCAGTTCTAAAGGGGCGGGACCCTACAATGAGCAGTTCTTC. Its protein product is CASSSKGAGPYNEQFF.

This sequence joins TRBV6-6 and TRBJ2-3; the D gene is possibly TRBD1 (5 bases). The CDR3 has 14 residues. The V and J ends lost 0 bases and 4 bases respectively, with 8 bases between them. The V gene's germline CDR1 is MNHNY and CDR2 SVGAGI (reference sequence). The CDR3 DNA reads TGTGCCAGCAGTTACTCGGGGCCAGCAGATACGCAGTATTTT. It yields the protein CASSYSGPADTQYF.

For this clone: The junction departs from germline at one end; a sequencing error may be responsible. This chain uses TRBV14 with TRBJ1-2; 7 bases align to TRBD1. CDR1 and CDR2 from the germline V gene are SGHDN and FVKESK. The CDR3 spans 16 residues. The CDR3 region has the DNA TGTGTCAGCAGCCAAGGGCAGGGGGAACTTGGCTATGGCTACACCTTC. The encoded protein is CVSSQGQGELGYGYTF.

V is TRBV7-2 and J is TRBJ2-1, with 13 bases that match TRBD2. This CDR3 contains 16 residues. The ends lost 4 bases at V and 3 bases at J; junction bases unmatched: 3. CDR1 is SGHTA and CDR2 is FQGNSA in the germline V gene. The CDR3 spells CASSWGTSGDYNEQFF. CDR3 sequence (DNA): TGTGCCAGCAGCTGGGGGACTAGCGGGGACTACAATGAGCAGTTCTTC.

The rearrangement links TRBV19 to TRBJ1-4; D is undetermined. This CDR3 spans 13 amino acids. V dropped 6 bases and J dropped 8 bases, with 13 bases sitting between them. Per the germline V gene, CDR1 is LNHDA and CDR2 is SQIVND (reference sequence). CDR3 in DNA: TGTGCCAGTAGGGTCGGTGGAGGAGAAAAACTGTTTTTT. Translation gives CASRVGGGEKLFF.

This chain connects TRBV7-9 to TRBJ2-7; 8 bases map to TRBD1. V was clipped by 8 bases and J by 2 bases; unmatched bases: 5. The CDR3 covers 13 residues. The germline V gene has CDR1 SEHNR and CDR2 FQNEAQ (reference sequence). The CDR3 DNA sequence: TGTGCCAGCCGCCGGGACAGGACCTACGAGCAGTACTTC. As protein: CASRRDRTYEQYF.

The chain joins TRBV20-1 to TRBJ2-7; 9 bases fit TRBD1. This CDR3 has 14 amino acids. Germline-derived CDR1 and CDR2 are DFQATT and SNEGSKA (reference sequence). J gave up 4 bases and V 3 bases, and 7 bases lay outside the gene matches. CDR3 in amino acids: CSASLQGAWYEQYF. Written as DNA, the CDR3 is TGCAGTGCTAGTTTACAGGGGGCTTGGTACGAGCAGTACTTC.

This clone was picked up a small number of times. The chain carries TRBV7-9 and TRBJ1-5; D remains ambiguous. The CDR3 consists of 17 residues. CDR1 and CDR2 (germline): SEHNR, FQNEAQ (reference sequence). Between the trimmed V and J ends, which lost 1 base and 6 bases, there was a span of 19 bases. CDR3 sequence: CASSLELSDTITQPQHF. As DNA, the CDR3 is TGTGCCAGCAGCTTAGAGTTATCGGATACTATCACTCAGCCCCAGCATTTT.

This chain connects TRBV2 to TRBJ2-1, with 11 nucleotides matching TRBD2. The CDR3 is 16 residues long. V gave up 5 bases and J gave up 6 bases; unmatched junction bases: 9. CDR1 and CDR2 from the germline V gene are SNHLY and FYNNEI. Here the CDR3 reads CASSKHTGTSGNEQFF. The CDR3 DNA follows: TGTGCCAGCAGTAAACACACCGGGACTAGCGGCAATGAGCAGTTCTTC.